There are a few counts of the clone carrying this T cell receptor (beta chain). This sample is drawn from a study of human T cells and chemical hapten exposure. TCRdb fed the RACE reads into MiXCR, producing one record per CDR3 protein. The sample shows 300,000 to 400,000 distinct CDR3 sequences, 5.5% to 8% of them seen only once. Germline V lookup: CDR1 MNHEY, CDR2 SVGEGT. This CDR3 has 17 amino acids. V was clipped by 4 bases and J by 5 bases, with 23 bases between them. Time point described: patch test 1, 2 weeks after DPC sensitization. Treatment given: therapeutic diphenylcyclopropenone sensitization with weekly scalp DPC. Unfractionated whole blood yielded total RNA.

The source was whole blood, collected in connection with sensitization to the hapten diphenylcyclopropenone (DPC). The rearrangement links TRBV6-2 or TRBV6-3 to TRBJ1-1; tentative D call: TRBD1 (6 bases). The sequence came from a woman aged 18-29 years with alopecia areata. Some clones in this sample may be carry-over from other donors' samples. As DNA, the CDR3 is TGTGCCAGCAGTTCCGGGACATCTGACCCTAAAGTAACTGAAGCTTTCTTT. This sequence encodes CASSSGTSDPKVTEAFF.